This T cell receptor (beta chain) was profiled in a study of T cell responses to AZD1222 COVID-19 vaccine. V was cut by 4 bases and J by 6 bases, with 8 bases left in between. Germline CDR1 reads SGHNT; CDR2 reads YYREEE (reference sequence). The CDR3 length is 12 residues. Assay: immunoSEQ multiplex PCR; the TCRdb copy retains only in-frame clones and omits some. The sample has about 190,000 clones, 90% to 95% seen once. Material: peripheral blood, obtained on day 0 of AZD1222 vaccination. The chain combines TRBV5-4 with TRBJ2-1, with unresolved D. The sequence was obtained from an adult in good health. Written as DNA, the CDR3 is TGTGCCAGCAGCCCAGTCGGCAATGAGCAGTTCTTC. Protein sequence: CASSPVGNEQFF.